These 10 T cell receptor beta chains share one sample of origin, sequenced in a study of post-analysis software for immune sequencing data. Included in the TCR beta cDNA libraries were unique molecular identifiers. TCRdb re-called the PCR reads with MiXCR, one entry per CDR3 protein. The table lists more than 450,000 distinct CDR3 sequences, less than 40% of them singletons. Their recognized antigens are unknown. Study-wide results and limits: Patients had higher frequencies than controls of four to six TRBV segments, including TRBV5-6, TRBV5-1 and TRBV20-1.

What was sequenced was blood. All receptors derive from a girl younger than 18 with multiple sclerosis.

This clonotype turned up a few times. This chain uses TRBV20-1 with TRBJ1-6, with 12 nucleotides matching TRBD1. V lost 0 bases to trimming and J lost 11 bases; unmatched junction nucleotides: 14. From germline, CDR1 is DFQATT and CDR2 SNEGSKA (reference sequence). This CDR3 spans 18 amino acids. CDR3 in DNA: TGCAGTGCTAGAGATCTGGCATTGGGACAGGGGGCGAGACCACCCCTCCACTTT. Its translation: CSARDLALGQGARPPLHF.

This clonotype was recorded many times. The chain combines TRBV6-1 with TRBJ2-7; D is possibly TRBD2 (6 bases). This CDR3 is 13 amino acids long. With 3 bases removed from V and 3 bases from J, the gap between germline ends came to 9 bases. The germline CDR1 and CDR2 sequences are MNHNS and SASEGT. Written as DNA, the CDR3 is TGTGCCAGCAGTGAGGGACTGTACTACGAGCAGTACTTC. This gives the protein CASSEGLYYEQYF.

This chain links TRBV11-2 with TRBJ2-7; 11 bases fit TRBD1. V gave up 2 bases and J gave up 7 bases; unmatched junction bases: 4. CDR3 length: 14 residues. The germline V gene has CDR1 SGHAT and CDR2 FQNNGV. CDR3 sequence reads: CASSLSGTGGEQYF. The CDR3 region has the DNA TGTGCCAGCAGCTTATCCGGGACAGGGGGAGAGCAGTACTTC.

There are a few counts of this clonotype. The chain employs TRBV11-2 and TRBJ2-3; D may be TRBD1 (5 bases). Trimming stripped 6 bases from V and 1 base from J, with 8 bases between. Germline V CDR1 and CDR2: SGHAT, FQNNGV. The CDR3 extends over 13 amino acids. Here the CDR3 DNA reads TGTGCCAGCAGATGGGGCGGCACAGATACGCAGTATTTT. Translating it yields CASRWGGTDTQYF. Together with reference TRBV11-2 and TRBJ2-3, the CDR3 gives the full variable domain: EAGVAQSPRYKIIEKRQSVAFWCNPISGHATLYWYQQILGQGPKLLIQFQNNGVVDDSQLPKDRFSAERLKGVDSTLKIQPAKLEDSAVYLCASRWGGTDTQYFGPGTRLTVL.

V gene TRBV20-1 combines with J gene TRBJ2-1; D remains unclear. V was clipped by 4 bases and J by 1 base, with 11 bases between them. This CDR3 spans 14 amino acids. Germline V gene lookup returns CDR1 DFQATT and CDR2 SNEGSKA (reference sequence). Here the CDR3 reads CSATDLFSYNEQFF. CDR3 sequence (DNA): TGCAGTGCTACTGATCTTTTTTCCTACAATGAGCAGTTCTTC.

This sequence joins TRBV20-1 and TRBJ1-2; TRBD1 aligns across 7 bases. Per the germline V gene, CDR1 is DFQATT and CDR2 is SNEGSKA (reference sequence). This CDR3 is 14 amino acids long. J gave up 4 bases and V 1 base, and 6 bases lay outside the gene matches. The CDR3 sequence is CSARATGEAYGYTF. The CDR3 region has the DNA TGCAGTGCTAGAGCTACAGGGGAGGCCTATGGCTACACCTTC.

To note about this clonotype: One end of the junction does not line up with germline, which may come from a read error. V is TRBV12-3 or TRBV12-4 and J is TRBJ2-7; D not resolved. The CDR3 extends over 14 amino acids. In DNA form, the CDR3 reads TGTGCAAGCAGTTTGCATAGTGCCACCTACGAGCAGTACTTC. This codes for CASSLHSATYEQYF.

The rearrangement uses TRBV6-6 and TRBJ1-4; D perhaps matches TRBD1 (5 bases). Germline V gene sequence: CDR1 MNHNY, CDR2 SVGAGI (reference sequence). The V gene lost 7 bases and the J gene lost 0 bases, with 12 bases spanning the gap. The CDR3 contains 15 residues. The CDR3 here is CASKAHRTTNEKLFF. The CDR3 DNA follows: TGTGCCAGCAAGGCCCACAGGACAACTAATGAAAAACTGTTTTTT.

A few counts support this clonotype. The chain links TRBV20-1 to TRBJ2-4; D not resolved. The J call may be mistaken, given a closer DNA end match to TRBJ2-5. Germline V gene data show CDR1 as DFQATT and CDR2 as SNEGSKA (reference sequence). The CDR3 length is 13 residues. The DNA for the CDR3 is TGCAGTGCTAAGGAGTGGGCTGAGGAGACCCAGTACTTC. Encoded protein: CSAKEWAEETQYF.

Only one count was recorded for this clonotype. The junction does not match germline at one end; this may be a read error. The chain combines TRBV15 with TRBJ1-5; no clear D gene. The CDR3 has 12 amino acids. The germline gives CDR1 LNHNV, CDR2 YYDKDF (reference sequence). The CDR3 sequence is CATGRHNQPQHF. The CDR3 DNA sequence: TGTGCCACCGGCAGGCACAATCAGCCCCAGCATTTT.